This TCR beta chain was retrieved from a study of cytomegalovirus exposure and HLA in healthy donors. At the level of the study: Earlier work reported some 110 million unique TCR beta sequences from some 170 million T cells.

The study ran its PCR with 60 Vbeta and 13 Jbeta primers. Only in-frame clones appear in the TCRdb table, and some are missing; sequencing was by immunoSEQ multiplex PCR. The table shows approximately 200,000 clones, with around 83% occurring only once. Comment on this clone: Its cognate antigen is unknown. A junction end diverges from the germline sequence, so it may reflect a read error.

Whole-study findings and limits: Reports state that TCR beta sequences accurately predicted most subjects' HLA-A and HLA-B alleles.

The CDR3 has 16 amino acids. CDR1 and CDR2 (germline): SGHDT, YYEEEE. V gene TRBV5-6 combines with J gene TRBJ1-1; TRBD1 agrees at 8 bases. This TCR derives from a girl aged 10-17 years in good health and CMV-seronegative. The specimen was PBMCs. The CDR3 DNA follows: TGTGCCAGCAGCTTTGGGCCAGGGGGCGGGAACACTAAAGCTTTCTTT. It encodes CASSFGPGGGNTKAFF.